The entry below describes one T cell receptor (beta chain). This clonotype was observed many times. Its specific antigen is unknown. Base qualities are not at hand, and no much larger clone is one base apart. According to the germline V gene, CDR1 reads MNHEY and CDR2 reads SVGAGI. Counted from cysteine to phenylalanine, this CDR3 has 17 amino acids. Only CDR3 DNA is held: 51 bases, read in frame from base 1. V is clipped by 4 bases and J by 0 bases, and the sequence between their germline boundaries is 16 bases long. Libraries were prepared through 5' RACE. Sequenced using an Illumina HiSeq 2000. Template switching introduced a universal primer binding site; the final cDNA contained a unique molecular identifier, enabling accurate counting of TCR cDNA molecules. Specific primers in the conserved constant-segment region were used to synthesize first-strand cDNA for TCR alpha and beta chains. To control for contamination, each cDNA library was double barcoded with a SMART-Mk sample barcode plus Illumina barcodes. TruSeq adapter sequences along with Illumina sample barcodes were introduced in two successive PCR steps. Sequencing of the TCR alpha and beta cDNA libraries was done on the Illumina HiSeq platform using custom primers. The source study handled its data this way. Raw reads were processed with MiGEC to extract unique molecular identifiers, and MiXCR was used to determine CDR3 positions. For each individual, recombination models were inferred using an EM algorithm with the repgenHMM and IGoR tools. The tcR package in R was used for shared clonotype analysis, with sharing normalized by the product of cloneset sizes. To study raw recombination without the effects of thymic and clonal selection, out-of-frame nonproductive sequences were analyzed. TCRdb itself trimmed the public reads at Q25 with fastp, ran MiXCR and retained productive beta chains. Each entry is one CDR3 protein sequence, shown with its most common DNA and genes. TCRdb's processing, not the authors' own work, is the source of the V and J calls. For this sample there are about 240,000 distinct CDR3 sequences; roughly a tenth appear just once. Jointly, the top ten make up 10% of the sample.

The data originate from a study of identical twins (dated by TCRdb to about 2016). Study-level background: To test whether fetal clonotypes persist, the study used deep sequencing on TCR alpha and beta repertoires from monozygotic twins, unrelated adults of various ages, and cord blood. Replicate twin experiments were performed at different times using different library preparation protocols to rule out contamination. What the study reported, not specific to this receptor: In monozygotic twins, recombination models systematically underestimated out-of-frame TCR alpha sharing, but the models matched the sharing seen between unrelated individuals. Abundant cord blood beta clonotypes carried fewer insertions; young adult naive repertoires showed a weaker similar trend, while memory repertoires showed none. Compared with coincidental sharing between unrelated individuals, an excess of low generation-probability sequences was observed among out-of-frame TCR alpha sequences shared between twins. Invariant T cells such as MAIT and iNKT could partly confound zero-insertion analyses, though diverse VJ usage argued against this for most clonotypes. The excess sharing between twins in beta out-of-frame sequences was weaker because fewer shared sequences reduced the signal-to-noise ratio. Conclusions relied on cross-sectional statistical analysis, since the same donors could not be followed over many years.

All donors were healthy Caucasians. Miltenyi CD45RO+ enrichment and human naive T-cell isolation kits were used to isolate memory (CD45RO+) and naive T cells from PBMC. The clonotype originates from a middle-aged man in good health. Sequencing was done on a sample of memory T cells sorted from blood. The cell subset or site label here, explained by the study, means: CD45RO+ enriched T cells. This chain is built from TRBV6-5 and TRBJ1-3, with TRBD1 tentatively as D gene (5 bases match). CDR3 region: CASSSSDQGRSGNTIYF. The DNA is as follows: TGTGCCAGCAGTTCCTCAGACCAGGGCCGCTCTGGAAACACCATATATTTT.